A single sample gave rise to the 10 T cell receptor beta chains below, sequenced in a study of blood T cell repertoires in COVID-19 (dated by TCRdb to 2020 to 2022). Preparation of the library involved the immunoSEQ multiplex PCR assay. Imported from immuneACCESS, the table was reduced by TCRdb to in-frame sequences with V and J called. These copies leave out some clones; in studies compared against another copy, an unresolved V gene accounts for under half, and the cause of the remainder is not known. This sample has about 29,000 clones in its table, and 82% of those were observed once. 1.8% of the sample is held by the ten biggest clonotypes. What was sequenced was peripheral blood. The receptors were gathered from a man aged 80 or over with active or convalescent COVID-19.

Here the CDR3 DNA reads TGTGCCAGCAGCTCGGGACCAGGGGACAATGAGCAGTTCTTC. This gives the protein CASSSGPGDNEQFF. The chain is built from TRBV4-2 and TRBJ2-1; the D gene is possibly TRBD1 (6 bases). V lost 5 bases and J 5 bases, leaving 13 bases between the germline ends. Germline V gives CDR1 LGHNA, CDR2 YNFKEQ. This CDR3 spans 14 amino acids.

The rearrangement joins TRBV5-5 to TRBJ2-7; D not certain. CDR3 length: 13 residues. Trimming stripped 0 bases from V and 5 bases from J, with 9 bases between. The germline gives CDR1 SGHKS, CDR2 YYEKEE (reference sequence). The CDR3, as DNA: TGTGCCAGCAGCTTGGACGGTGCAAACGAGCAGTACTTC. Its protein product is CASSLDGANEQYF.

The chain couples TRBV19 to TRBJ1-5; 10 positions match TRBD1. This CDR3 spans 16 amino acids. Germline assignment: CDR1 LNHDA and CDR2 SQIVND (reference sequence). With V trimmed by 6 bases and J by 4 bases, 9 bases remained unmatched. CDR3 loop: CASRNTGQGLNQPQHF. For the CDR3, the DNA is TGTGCCAGTAGGAATACGGGACAGGGGTTGAATCAGCCCCAGCATTTT.

The V call is TRBV5-4, the J call TRBJ1-4, with unresolved D. Germline-derived CDR1 and CDR2 are SGHNT and YYREEE (reference sequence). Trimming stripped 4 bases from V and 3 bases from J, with 10 bases between. The CDR3 has 14 residues. The CDR3 loop is CASSLNGPNEKLFF. The CDR3 nucleotides read TGTGCCAGCAGCCTGAACGGTCCTAATGAAAAACTGTTTTTT.

J is TRBJ1-5 and V is TRBV5-4, with 7 bases lining up with TRBD1. Losses at the gene ends were 4 bases for V and 2 bases for J; bases not matched to a gene: 0. The germline V gene has CDR1 SGHNT and CDR2 YYREEE (reference sequence). This CDR3 has 13 residues. CDR3 sequence (DNA): TGTGCCAGCAGCGACAGGGGCAATCAGCCCCAGCATTTT. Residues: CASSDRGNQPQHF.

The rearrangement uses TRBV27 and TRBJ1-2; the match to TRBD1 covers 7 bases. The germline gives CDR1 MNHEY, CDR2 SMNVEV (reference sequence). With 0 bases clipped from V and 0 bases from J, the junction kept 1 base outside the gene matches. CDR3 length: 15 amino acids. The CDR3 is CASSLSTGSNYGYTF. CDR3 nucleotide sequence: TGTGCCAGCAGTTTATCGACAGGGTCTAACTATGGCTACACCTTC.

The chain links TRBV5-1 to TRBJ2-5, with 8 bases that match TRBD2. The V segment lost 4 bases and the J segment 4 bases; nucleotides outside the gene matches: 15. CDR3 length: 17 amino acids. Germline V gene data show CDR1 as SGHRS and CDR2 as YFSETQ. CDR3 DNA sequence: TGCGCCAGCAGCCTGATGGCGGGGGGACTTCCTGGAGAGACCCAGTACTTC. It codes for CASSLMAGGLPGETQYF.

J is TRBJ2-2 and V is TRBV4-2; 12 bases line up with TRBD2. The CDR3 spans 17 residues. The V gene end was trimmed by 4 bases and the J gene end by 1 base; junction bases not matched to a gene: 4. Germline V gene lookup returns CDR1 LGHNA and CDR2 YNFKEQ. CDR3 sequence: CASSLRLAGENTGELFF. Here the CDR3 DNA reads TGTGCCAGCAGCCTCCGACTAGCGGGGGAGAACACCGGGGAGCTGTTTTTT.

This chain uses TRBV7-9 with TRBJ1-5; D gene ambiguous. There are 15 residues in the CDR3. CDR1 is SEHNR and CDR2 is FQNEAQ in the germline V gene (reference sequence). The V end was cut by 2 bases, the J end by 4 bases, with 12 bases between. In DNA form, the CDR3 reads TGTGCCAGCAGCTTATCTGCGGCGGGAAATCAGCCCCAGCATTTT. Amino acid sequence: CASSLSAAGNQPQHF.

This chain connects TRBV5-6 to TRBJ2-7; D perhaps matches TRBD1 (5 bases). Germline loops: CDR1 SGHDT, CDR2 YYEEEE. V lost 4 bases, J lost 4 bases, and 9 bases lay in between. There are 12 residues in the CDR3. CDR3: CASSRGRYEQYF. CDR3 sequence (DNA): TGTGCCAGCAGCAGGGGTCGGTACGAGCAGTACTTC.